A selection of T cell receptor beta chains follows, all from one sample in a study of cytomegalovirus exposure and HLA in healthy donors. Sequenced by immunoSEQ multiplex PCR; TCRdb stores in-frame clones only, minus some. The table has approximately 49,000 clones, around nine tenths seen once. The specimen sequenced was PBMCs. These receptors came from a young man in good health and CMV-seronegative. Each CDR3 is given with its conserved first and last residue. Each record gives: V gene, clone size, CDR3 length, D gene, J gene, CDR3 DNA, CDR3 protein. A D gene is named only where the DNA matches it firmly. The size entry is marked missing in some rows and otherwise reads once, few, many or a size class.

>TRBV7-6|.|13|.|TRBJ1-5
TGTGCCAGCAGCTTAGCCGGAGATCAGCCCCAGCATTTT
CASSLAGDQPQHF
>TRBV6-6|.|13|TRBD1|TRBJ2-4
TGTGCCAGCTCCCAACAGGGGGCGCGGATTCAGTACTTC
CASSQQGARIQYF
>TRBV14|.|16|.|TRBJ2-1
TGTGCCAGCAGCCCGAGGGGGGAGGGATTCTACAATGAGCAGTTCTTC
CASSPRGEGFYNEQFF
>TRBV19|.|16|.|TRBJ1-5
TGTGCCAGTAGGGCCAGGGAAGGATTTGGTGATCAGCCCCAGCATTTT
CASRAREGFGDQPQHF
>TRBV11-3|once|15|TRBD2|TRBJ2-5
TGTGCCAGCAGCTTAGCGGGAGGGCCTTTAGAGACCCAGTACTTC
CASSLAGGPLETQYF
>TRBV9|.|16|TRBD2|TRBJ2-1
TGTGCCAGCAGCGCGCCACTAGCGGGAGGGCCGGATGAGCAGTTCTTC
CASSAPLAGGPDEQFF
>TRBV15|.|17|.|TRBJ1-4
TGTGCCACCAGCACGATTTTGGGGGGAGCAACTAATGAAAAACTGTTTTTT
CATSTILGGATNEKLFF
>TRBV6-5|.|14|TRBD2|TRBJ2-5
TGTGCCAGCAGTTACATGGGGGAGGGCGAGACCCAGTACTTC
CASSYMGEGETQYF
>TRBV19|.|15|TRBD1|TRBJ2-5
TGTGCCAGTAGTATAATCAGGACAGGGGTCGAGACCCAGTACTTC
CASSIIRTGVETQYF
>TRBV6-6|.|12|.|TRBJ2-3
TGTGCCAGCCGTGCGAGCACAGATACGCAGTATTTT
CASRASTDTQYF
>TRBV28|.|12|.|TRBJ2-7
TGTGCCAGCAGTGCCGTAGCCTACGAGCAGTACTTC
CASSAVAYEQYF
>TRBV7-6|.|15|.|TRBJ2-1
TGTGCCAGCAGCTTCGACAGGTCTTCCTACAATGAGCAGTTCTTC
CASSFDRSSYNEQFF
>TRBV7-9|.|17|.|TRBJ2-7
TGTGCCAGCAGCCCAAGGGGAACGGGTCAAACCCGCTACGAGCAGTACTTC
CASSPRGTGQTRYEQYF